This entry lists 21 T cell receptor beta chains sequenced from one sample in a study of radiotherapy plus CTLA-4 blockade in lung cancer (dated by TCRdb to the late 2010s). Libraries were constructed by the immunoSEQ multiplex PCR assay. TCRdb limited this immuneACCESS table to in-frame rearrangements with V and J called. A share of clones is missing; checked studies link under half to unresolved V genes, and the rest is unexplained. In all, the sample holds about 49,000 clones, and around 77% of those were seen once. Approximately 10% of the sample goes to the ten largest clones. Source: peripheral blood, taken from a patient treated with radiotherapy plus ipilimumab. These receptors were collected from a human donor with non-small cell lung cancer who had stable disease on radiotherapy plus ipilimumab.

The chain recombines TRBV6-1 with TRBJ2-5, with a weak D call TRBD2 (5 bases). The CDR3 spans 15 residues. The germline CDR1 and CDR2 sequences are MNHNS and SASEGT. V lost 7 bases and J lost 9, with 24 bases in between. This CDR3 is CASIGRSGGPDAQYF. The DNA for the CDR3 is TGTGCCAGCATAGGTCGGAGCGGCGGACCAGATGCCCAGTACTTC.

V and J are TRBV11-2 and TRBJ1-1; D gene unclear. The ends were cut back, 2 bases at V and 2 bases at J, with 18 bases in the middle. Germline assignment: CDR1 SGHAT and CDR2 FQNNGV. The CDR3 spans 17 residues. CDR3 DNA: TGTGCCAGCAGCTTAACTCCCGCGACACTTTTTAACACTGAAGCTTTCTTT. This encodes CASSLTPATLFNTEAFF. The whole variable domain, remainder taken from reference TRBV11-2 and TRBJ1-1, is EAGVAQSPRYKIIEKRQSVAFWCNPISGHATLYWYQQILGQGPKLLIQFQNNGVVDDSQLPKDRFSAERLKGVDSTLKIQPAKLEDSAVYLCASSLTPATLFNTEAFFGQGTRLTVV.

This clone was counted once. The chain combines TRBV14 with TRBJ2-5; D uncertain. V was cut by 0 bases and J by 4 bases, with 6 bases left in between. The CDR3 is 13 residues long. Per the germline V gene, CDR1 is SGHDN and CDR2 is FVKESK. The CDR3 reads CASSQDLRETQYF. Written as DNA, the CDR3 is TGTGCCAGCAGCCAAGATCTTAGAGAGACCCAGTACTTC.

The rearrangement links TRBV6-5 to TRBJ2-5; either TRBD1 or TRBD2 may supply D (5 bases each). The J call is doubtful: the DNA matches TRBJ2-7 better. CDR3 length equals 15 residues. Germline CDR1 MNHEY, CDR2 SVGAGI. The CDR3 loop is CASSYSGDGSYEQYF. The CDR3 coding sequence is TGTGCCAGCAGTTACTCGGGGGACGGATCCTACGAGCAGTACTTC.

This clone turned up a few times. The V and J genes are TRBV6-1 and TRBJ1-2; no clear D. Trimming removed 6 bases from V and 0 bases from J, with 8 bases in between. Germline CDR1 and CDR2: MNHNS and SASEGT. This CDR3 is built from 13 residues. CDR3 nucleotide sequence: TGTGCCAGCAGAAAGGCAGCTAACTATGGCTACACCTTC. Protein product: CASRKAANYGYTF.

The chain combines TRBV27 with TRBJ1-6; no clear D. Trimming stripped 5 bases from V and 8 bases from J, with 10 bases between. The CDR3 loop spans 13 amino acids. Germline assignment: CDR1 MNHEY and CDR2 SMNVEV (reference sequence). The CDR3 protein is CASSNLGDSPLHF. The CDR3 coding sequence is TGTGCCAGCAGTAACCTGGGAGATTCACCCCTCCACTTT.

The rearrangement uses TRBV7-2 and TRBJ1-5, with D unresolved. This CDR3 is built from 14 residues. Germline lookup yields CDR1 SGHTA and CDR2 FQGNSA. Trimming took off 6 bases at V and 2 bases at J, with 11 bases between the two ends. The CDR3 here is CASRRGAGNQPQHF. As DNA, the CDR3 is TGTGCCAGCAGACGAGGTGCGGGCAATCAGCCCCAGCATTTT.

CDR3 nucleotides: TGTGCCAGCAGTTATGCCGGGTACAATGAGCAGTTCTTC. Translated: CASSYAGYNEQFF. The J gene is TRBJ2-1, the V gene TRBV6-5, with D uncertain. Trimming cost V 3 bases and J 4 bases, with 7 bases left between them. This CDR3 comprises 13 residues. Germline V gene lookup returns CDR1 MNHEY and CDR2 SVGAGI.

CDR3 coding DNA: TGTGCCTGGAGTGTACCCGGTCTGGGGAATTCACCCCTCCACTTT. Protein sequence: CAWSVPGLGNSPLHF. J is TRBJ1-6 and V is TRBV30; D is unresolved. V lost 0 bases, J lost 7 bases, and 13 bases lay in between. The CDR3 length is 15 residues. The germline CDR1 and CDR2 sequences are GTSNPN and SVGIG (reference sequence).

The rearrangement joins TRBV9 to TRBJ2-7; D tentatively reads TRBD1 or TRBD2 (6 bases each). Trimming took off 1 base at V and 6 bases at J, with 17 bases between the two ends. Germline V CDR1 and CDR2: SGDLS, YYNGEE. There are 15 residues in the CDR3. CDR3 DNA sequence: TGTGCCAGCAGCGTATCCTCCGGGGGCGGCGCCGAGCAGTACTTC. The encoded protein is CASSVSSGGGAEQYF.

V usage is TRBV7-3 and J usage is TRBJ1-2; 10 bases map to TRBD1. CDR3 length equals 13 residues. The V gene end was trimmed by 3 bases and the J gene end by 8 bases; junction bases not matched to a gene: 3. Germline CDR1 is SGHTA and CDR2 is FQGTGA. CDR3 loop: CASSFDRGQGYTF. In nucleotides, the CDR3 is TGTGCCAGCAGCTTTGACAGGGGGCAAGGCTACACCTTC.

This chain links TRBV30 with TRBJ1-4; TRBD1 matches 12 bases. CDR3 length: 14 amino acids. Unmatched junction bases numbered 7, after V lost 8 bases and J lost 6 bases. Germline values: CDR1 GTSNPN, CDR2 SVGIG (reference sequence). Here the CDR3 DNA reads TGTGCCGGGACGGGACAGGGGGCGGATGAAAAACTGTTTTTT. Residues: CAGTGQGADEKLFF.

The CDR3 nucleotides are TGTGCCAGCAGCTTACCCCGATCGAACACTGAAGCTTTCTTT. Amino acid sequence: CASSLPRSNTEAFF. V is TRBV13 and J is TRBJ1-1; D gene uncertain. Germline-derived CDR1 and CDR2 are PRHDT and FYEKMQ (reference sequence). This CDR3 has 14 amino acids. V shed 2 bases and J shed 1 base, with 8 bases lying between them.

The V and J genes are TRBV10-3 and TRBJ2-2; 7 bases line up with TRBD1. There are 16 residues in the CDR3. CDR1 and CDR2 (germline): ENHRY, SYGVKD. V gave up 2 bases and J gave up 11 bases; unmatched junction bases: 14. The CDR3 nucleotides are TGTGCCATCAGTGAGCCGGCTACAGGGGACGGAACCGAGCTGTTTTTT. As protein: CAISEPATGDGTELFF.

The chain links TRBV5-4 to TRBJ2-5, with TRBD2 matching over 7 bases. V gave up 0 bases and J gave up 1 base; unmatched junction bases: 3. CDR1 and CDR2 from the germline V gene are SGHNT and YYREEE (reference sequence). The CDR3 spans 15 residues. The CDR3 nucleotides are TGTGCCAGCAGCTTGGCAGCGGGGCTCCAAGAGACCCAGTACTTC. It encodes CASSLAAGLQETQYF.

The rearrangement joins TRBV5-4 to TRBJ2-2; 9 nucleotides align to TRBD1. The germline V gene encodes CDR1 SGHNT and CDR2 YYREEE (reference sequence). The CDR3 is made up of 14 amino acids. V dropped 3 bases and J dropped 8; count of bases not matched to a gene: 5. The CDR3: CASSYGQGPGELFF. The CDR3, as DNA: TGTGCCAGCAGCTACGGACAGGGGCCGGGGGAGCTGTTTTTT.

This chain joins TRBV6-1 and TRBJ1-1; D gene ambiguous. CDR3 length equals 15 residues. Trimming removed 6 bases from V and 0 bases from J, with 14 bases in between. Germline CDR1 and CDR2: MNHNS and SASEGT. The CDR3 DNA sequence: TGTGCCAGCAGCCAACCGGGCTTCATGAACACTGAAGCTTTCTTT. This gives the protein CASSQPGFMNTEAFF.

The rearrangement links TRBV7-2 to TRBJ1-3; TRBD1 matches at 12 bases. Trimming at V came to 4 bases and at J to 2 bases, leaving 9 bases not matched to a gene. CDR1 and CDR2 (germline): SGHTA, FQGNSA. This CDR3 has 18 amino acids. The chain's CDR3 is CASSYKGRDRGPGNTIYF. The CDR3 DNA reads TGTGCCAGCAGCTACAAGGGACGGGACAGGGGGCCTGGAAACACCATATATTTT. The full variable domain, with the rest looked up from reference TRBV7-2 and TRBJ1-3, is GAGVSQSPSNKVTEKGKDVELRCDPISGHTALYWYRQSLGQGLEFLIYFQGNSAPDKSGLPSDRFSAERTGGSVSTLTIQRTQQEDSAVYLCASSYKGRDRGPGNTIYFGEGSWLTVV.

This sequence joins TRBV9 and TRBJ1-1; D uncertain. Trimming pared 2 bases from V and 0 bases from J, leaving 17 bases between. Germline V gives CDR1 SGDLS, CDR2 YYNGEE. CDR3 size: 17 residues. CDR3 sequence: CASSVGHAGNMNTEAFF. The DNA of the CDR3 is TGTGCCAGCAGCGTTGGGCACGCTGGGAACATGAACACTGAAGCTTTCTTT.

This rearrangement joins TRBV28 to TRBJ2-7, with D possibly being TRBD2 (6 bases). The CDR3 is made up of 13 amino acids. Trimming shortened V by 5 bases and J by 0 bases, and 8 bases separated the two germline ends. Germline CDR1 is MDHEN and CDR2 is SYDVKM. In DNA, the CDR3 is TGTGCCAGCAGTGATAGCGGCTCCTACGAGCAGTACGTC. This translates into CASSDSGSYEQYV.

V usage is TRBV5-5 and J usage is TRBJ1-5, with D perhaps matching TRBD1 (6 bases). V shed 5 bases and J shed 1 base, with 16 bases lying between them. Germline CDR1 is SGHKS and CDR2 is YYEKEE (reference sequence). The CDR3 spans 16 residues. As DNA, the CDR3 is TGTGCCAGCAGTCACGACAGGACCATGAGCAATCAGCCCCAGCATTTT. It encodes CASSHDRTMSNQPQHF.